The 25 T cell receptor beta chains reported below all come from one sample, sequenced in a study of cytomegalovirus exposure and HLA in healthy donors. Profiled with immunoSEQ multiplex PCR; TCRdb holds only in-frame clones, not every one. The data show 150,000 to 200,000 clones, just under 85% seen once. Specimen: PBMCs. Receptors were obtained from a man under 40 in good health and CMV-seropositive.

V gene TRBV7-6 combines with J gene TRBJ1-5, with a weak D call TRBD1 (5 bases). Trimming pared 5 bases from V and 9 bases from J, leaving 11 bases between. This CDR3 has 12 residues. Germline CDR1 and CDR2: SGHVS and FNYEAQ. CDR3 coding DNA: TGTGCCAGCAGCCCGGGGGTAGGGCCCCAGCATTTT. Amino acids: CASSPGVGPQHF.

The CDR3: CASSRGPGQGSSGANVLTF. The CDR3 DNA is TGCGCCAGCAGCCGCGGACCGGGACAGGGGAGCTCTGGGGCCAACGTCCTGACTTTC. The chain employs TRBV4-3 and TRBJ2-6, with 10 bases fitting TRBD1. The CDR3 totals 19 residues. CDR1 and CDR2 (germline): LGHNA, YSLEER. Losses at the gene ends were 4 bases for V and 0 bases for J; bases not matched to a gene: 9.

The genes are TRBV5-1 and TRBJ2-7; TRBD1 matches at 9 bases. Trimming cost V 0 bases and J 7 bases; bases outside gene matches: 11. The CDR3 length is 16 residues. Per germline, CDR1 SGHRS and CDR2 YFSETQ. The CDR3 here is CASSLAGTGSNLEQYF. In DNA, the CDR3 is TGCGCCAGCAGCTTGGCCGGGACAGGGAGTAACCTTGAGCAGTACTTC. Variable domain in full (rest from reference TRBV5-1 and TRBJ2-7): KAGVTQTPRYLIKTRGQQVTLSCSPISGHRSVSWYQQTPGQGLQFLFEYFSETQRNKGNFPGRFSGRQFSNSRSEMNVSTLELGDSALYLCASSLAGTGSNLEQYFGPGTRLTVT.

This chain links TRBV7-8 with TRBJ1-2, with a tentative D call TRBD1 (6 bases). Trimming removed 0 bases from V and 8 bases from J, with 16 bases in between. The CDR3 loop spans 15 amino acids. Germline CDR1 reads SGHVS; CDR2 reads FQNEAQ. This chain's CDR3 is CASSLAHTGWEGYTF. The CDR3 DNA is TGTGCCAGCAGCTTAGCGCATACAGGGTGGGAAGGCTACACCTTC.

In nucleotides, the CDR3 is TGTGCCTGGAGCGGCGATAGCGGGGGGTTCTACAATGAGCAGTTCTTC. It is translated as CAWSGDSGGFYNEQFF. The V gene is TRBV30, the J gene TRBJ2-1, with 10 positions matching TRBD2. Trimming removed 3 bases from V and 3 bases from J; junction bases left unmatched: 8. CDR1 and CDR2 (germline): GTSNPN, SVGIG (reference sequence). The CDR3 consists of 16 residues.

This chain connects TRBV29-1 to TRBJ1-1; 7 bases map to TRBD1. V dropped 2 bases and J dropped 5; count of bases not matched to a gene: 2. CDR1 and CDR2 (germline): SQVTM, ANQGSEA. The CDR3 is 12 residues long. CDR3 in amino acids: CSVENRGTEAFF. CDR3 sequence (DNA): TGCAGCGTTGAAAACAGGGGAACTGAAGCTTTCTTT.

CDR3 DNA sequence: TGTGCCAGCGGGACTCGGGGCTACAATGAGCAGTTCTTC. Residues: CASGTRGYNEQFF. The chain combines TRBV6-5 with TRBJ2-1; possibly TRBD2 for D (6 bases). Trimming took 8 bases from V and 3 from J, leaving 11 bases between them. This CDR3 is built from 13 residues. Germline V CDR1 and CDR2: MNHEY, SVGAGI.

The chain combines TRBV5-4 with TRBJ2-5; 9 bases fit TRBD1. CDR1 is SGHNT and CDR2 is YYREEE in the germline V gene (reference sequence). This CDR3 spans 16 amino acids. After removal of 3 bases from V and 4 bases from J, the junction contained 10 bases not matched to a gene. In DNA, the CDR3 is TGTGCCAGCAGCTCCGGGACAGGGTTGGACGGAGAGACCCAGTACTTC. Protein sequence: CASSSGTGLDGETQYF. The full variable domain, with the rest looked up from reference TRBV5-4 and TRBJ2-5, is ETGVTQSPTHLIKTRGQQVTLRCSSQSGHNTVSWYQQALGQGPQFIFQYYREEENGRGNFPPRFSGLQFPNYSSELNVNALELDDSALYLCASSSGTGLDGETQYFGPGTRLLVL.

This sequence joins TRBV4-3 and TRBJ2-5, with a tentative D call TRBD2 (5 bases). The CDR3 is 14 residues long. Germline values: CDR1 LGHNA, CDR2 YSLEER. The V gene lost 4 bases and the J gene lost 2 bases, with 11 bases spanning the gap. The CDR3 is CASSLTRVQETQYF. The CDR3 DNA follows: TGCGCCAGCAGCCTTACGAGGGTTCAAGAGACCCAGTACTTC.

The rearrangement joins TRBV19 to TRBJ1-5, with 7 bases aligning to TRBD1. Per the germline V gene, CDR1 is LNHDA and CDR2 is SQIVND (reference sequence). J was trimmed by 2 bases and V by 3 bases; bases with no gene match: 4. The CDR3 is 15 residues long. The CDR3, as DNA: TGTGCCAGTAGTATCCCCGGGACAGGCAATCAGCCCCAGCATTTT. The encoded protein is CASSIPGTGNQPQHF.

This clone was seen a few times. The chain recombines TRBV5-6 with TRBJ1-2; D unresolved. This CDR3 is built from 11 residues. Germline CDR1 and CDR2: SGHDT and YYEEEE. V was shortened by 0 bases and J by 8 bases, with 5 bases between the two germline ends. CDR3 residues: CASSLGVGYTF. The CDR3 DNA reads TGTGCCAGCAGCTTGGGAGTAGGCTACACCTTC.

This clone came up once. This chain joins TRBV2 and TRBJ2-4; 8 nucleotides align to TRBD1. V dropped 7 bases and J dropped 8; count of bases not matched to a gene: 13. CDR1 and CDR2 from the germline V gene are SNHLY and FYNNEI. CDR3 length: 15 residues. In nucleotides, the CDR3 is TGTGCCAGCACCTTAGCAGGGGGCGCAACCGACATTCAGTACTTC. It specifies CASTLAGGATDIQYF.

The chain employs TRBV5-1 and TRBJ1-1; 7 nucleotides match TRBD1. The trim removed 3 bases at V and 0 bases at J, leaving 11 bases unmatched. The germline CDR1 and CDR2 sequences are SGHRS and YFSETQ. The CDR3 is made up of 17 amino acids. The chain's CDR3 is CASSSSGTESMNTEAFF. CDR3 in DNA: TGCGCCAGCAGCTCTTCCGGGACAGAATCAATGAACACTGAAGCTTTCTTT.

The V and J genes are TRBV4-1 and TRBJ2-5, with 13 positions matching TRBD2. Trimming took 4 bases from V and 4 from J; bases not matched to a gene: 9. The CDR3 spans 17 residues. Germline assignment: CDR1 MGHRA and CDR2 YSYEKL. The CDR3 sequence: CASSPTSGGGWGETQYF. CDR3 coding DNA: TGCGCCAGCAGCCCCACTAGCGGGGGGGGGTGGGGAGAGACCCAGTACTTC.

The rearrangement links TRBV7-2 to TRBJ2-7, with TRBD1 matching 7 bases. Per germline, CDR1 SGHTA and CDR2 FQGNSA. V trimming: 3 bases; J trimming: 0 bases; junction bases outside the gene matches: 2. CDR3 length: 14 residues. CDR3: CASSLGQSSYEQYF. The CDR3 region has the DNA TGTGCCAGCAGCTTGGGACAGAGCTCCTACGAGCAGTACTTC.

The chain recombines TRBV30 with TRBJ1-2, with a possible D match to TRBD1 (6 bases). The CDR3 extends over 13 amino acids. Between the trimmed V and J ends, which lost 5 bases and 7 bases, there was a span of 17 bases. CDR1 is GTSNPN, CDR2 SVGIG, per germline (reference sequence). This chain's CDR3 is CAWVIVGARGYTF. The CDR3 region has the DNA TGTGCCTGGGTTATAGTGGGGGCGCGTGGCTACACCTTC.

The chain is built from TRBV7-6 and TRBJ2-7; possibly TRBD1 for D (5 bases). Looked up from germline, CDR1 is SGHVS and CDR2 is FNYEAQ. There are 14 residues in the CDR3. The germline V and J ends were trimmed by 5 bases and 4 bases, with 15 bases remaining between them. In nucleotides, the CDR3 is TGTGCCAGCAGCCCAAGTGGTCGACAGTACGAGCAGTACTTC. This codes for CASSPSGRQYEQYF.

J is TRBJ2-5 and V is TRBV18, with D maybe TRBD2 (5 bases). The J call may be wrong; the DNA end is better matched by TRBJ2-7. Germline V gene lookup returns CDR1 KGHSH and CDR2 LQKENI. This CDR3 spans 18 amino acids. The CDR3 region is CASSPPGSLKTAGHEQYF. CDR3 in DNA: TGTGCCAGCTCACCACCAGGCTCATTGAAGACCGCGGGCCACGAGCAGTACTTC.

The DNA for the CDR3 is TGTGCCAGCAGCCAAGATCAAGCGGCGAGCTCCTACGAGCAGTACTTC. Residues: CASSQDQAASSYEQYF. The genes are TRBV4-2 and TRBJ2-7, with D possibly being TRBD2 (5 bases). The CDR3 has 16 residues. Germline loops: CDR1 LGHNA, CDR2 YNFKEQ. With 0 bases removed from V and 0 bases from J, the gap between germline ends came to 12 bases.

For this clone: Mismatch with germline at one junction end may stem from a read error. CDR3 residues: CASSLGGDFNTGELFF. Written as DNA, the CDR3 is TGTGCTAGCAGCTTAGGCGGGGACTTTAACACCGGGGAGCTGTTTTTT. This rearrangement joins TRBV7-7 to TRBJ2-2; a weak D match, TRBD2 (6 bases). The CDR3 runs to 16 residues. The germline gives CDR1 SSHAT, CDR2 FNYEAQ (reference sequence).

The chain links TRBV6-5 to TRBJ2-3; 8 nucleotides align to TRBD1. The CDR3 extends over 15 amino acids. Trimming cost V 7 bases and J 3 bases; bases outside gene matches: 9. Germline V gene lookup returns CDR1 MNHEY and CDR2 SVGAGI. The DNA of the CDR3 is TGTGCCAGCAATGACAGGGGAGTGGAAACAGATACGCAGTATTTT. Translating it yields CASNDRGVETDTQYF.

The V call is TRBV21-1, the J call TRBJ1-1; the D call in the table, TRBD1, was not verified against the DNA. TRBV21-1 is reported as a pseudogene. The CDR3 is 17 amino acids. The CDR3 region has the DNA TGTGCCAGCAGCAAAGGTGTAACAGGGGGGATGAACACTGAAGCTTTCTTT. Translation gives CASSKGVTGGMNTEAFF.

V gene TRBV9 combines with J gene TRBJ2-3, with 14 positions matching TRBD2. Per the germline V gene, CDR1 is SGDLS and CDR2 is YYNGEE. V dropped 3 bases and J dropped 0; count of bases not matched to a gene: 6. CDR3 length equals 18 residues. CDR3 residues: CASSEGLAGASSTDTQYF. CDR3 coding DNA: TGTGCCAGCAGCGAGGGACTAGCGGGGGCCTCTAGCACAGATACGCAGTATTTT.

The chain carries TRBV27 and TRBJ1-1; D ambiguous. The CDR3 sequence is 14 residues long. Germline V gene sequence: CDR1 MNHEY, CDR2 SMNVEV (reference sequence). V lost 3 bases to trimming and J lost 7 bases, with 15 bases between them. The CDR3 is CASSFFPRTHEAFF. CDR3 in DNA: TGTGCCAGCAGTTTTTTCCCTCGGACTCATGAAGCTTTCTTT.

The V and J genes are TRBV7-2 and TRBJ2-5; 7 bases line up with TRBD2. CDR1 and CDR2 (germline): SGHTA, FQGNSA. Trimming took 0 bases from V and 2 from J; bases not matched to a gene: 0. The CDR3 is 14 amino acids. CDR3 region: CASSLAGGQETQYF. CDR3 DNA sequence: TGTGCCAGCAGCTTAGCGGGGGGGCAAGAGACCCAGTACTTC.